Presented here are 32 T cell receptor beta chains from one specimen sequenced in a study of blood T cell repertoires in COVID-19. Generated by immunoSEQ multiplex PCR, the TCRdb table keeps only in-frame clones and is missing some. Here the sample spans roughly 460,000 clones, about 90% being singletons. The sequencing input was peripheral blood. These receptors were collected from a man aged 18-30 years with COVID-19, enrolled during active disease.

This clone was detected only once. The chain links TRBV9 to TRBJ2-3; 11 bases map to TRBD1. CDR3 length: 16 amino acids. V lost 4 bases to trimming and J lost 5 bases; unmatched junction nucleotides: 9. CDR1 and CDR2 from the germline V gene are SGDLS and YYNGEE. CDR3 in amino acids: CASSFHGGQGVDTQYF. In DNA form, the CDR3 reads TGTGCCAGCAGCTTCCACGGGGGACAGGGGGTAGATACGCAGTATTTT.

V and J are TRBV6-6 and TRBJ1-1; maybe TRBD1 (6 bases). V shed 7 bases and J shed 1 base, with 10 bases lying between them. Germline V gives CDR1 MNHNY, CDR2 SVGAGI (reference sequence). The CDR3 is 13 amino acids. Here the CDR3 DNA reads TGTGCCAGCATTCACAGGGAGAACACTGAAGCTTTCTTT. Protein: CASIHRENTEAFF.

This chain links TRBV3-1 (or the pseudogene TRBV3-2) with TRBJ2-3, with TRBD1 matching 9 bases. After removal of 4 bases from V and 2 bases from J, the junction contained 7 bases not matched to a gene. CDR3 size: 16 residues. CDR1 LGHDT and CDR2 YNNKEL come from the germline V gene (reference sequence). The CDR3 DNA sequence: TGTGCCAGCAGCCCTCGGGACAGGGTTTCCACAGATACGCAGTATTTT. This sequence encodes CASSPRDRVSTDTQYF.

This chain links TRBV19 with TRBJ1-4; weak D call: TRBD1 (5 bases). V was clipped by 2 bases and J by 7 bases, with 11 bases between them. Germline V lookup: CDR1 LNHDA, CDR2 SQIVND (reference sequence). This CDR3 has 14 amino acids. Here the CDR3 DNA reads TGTGCCAGTAGTATATGGGGGGTTGGTGAAAAACTGTTTTTT. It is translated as CASSIWGVGEKLFF.

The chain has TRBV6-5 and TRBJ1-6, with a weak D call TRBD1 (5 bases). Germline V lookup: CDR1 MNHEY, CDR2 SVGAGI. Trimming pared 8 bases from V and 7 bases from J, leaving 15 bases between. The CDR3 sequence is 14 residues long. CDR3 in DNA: TGTGCCAGCGCTAAGGGGAGGGGAAATTCACCCCTCCACTTT. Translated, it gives CASAKGRGNSPLHF.

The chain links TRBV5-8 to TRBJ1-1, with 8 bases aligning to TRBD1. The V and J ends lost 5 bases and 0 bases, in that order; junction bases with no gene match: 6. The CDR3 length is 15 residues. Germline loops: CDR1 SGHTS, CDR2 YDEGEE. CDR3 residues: CASSHRGGMNTEAFF. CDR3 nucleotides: TGTGCCAGCAGTCACAGGGGGGGCATGAACACTGAAGCTTTCTTT.

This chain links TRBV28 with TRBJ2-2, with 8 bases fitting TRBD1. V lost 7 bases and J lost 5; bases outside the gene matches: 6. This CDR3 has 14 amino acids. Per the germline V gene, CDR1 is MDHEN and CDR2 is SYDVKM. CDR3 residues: CASIEGQVTGELFF. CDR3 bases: TGTGCCAGCATTGAGGGACAGGTAACCGGGGAGCTGTTTTTT.

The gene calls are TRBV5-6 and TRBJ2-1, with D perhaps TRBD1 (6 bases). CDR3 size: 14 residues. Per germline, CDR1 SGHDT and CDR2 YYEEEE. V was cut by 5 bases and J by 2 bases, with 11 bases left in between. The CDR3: CASSYTGTYNEQFF. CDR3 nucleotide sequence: TGTGCCAGCAGTTACACAGGGACCTACAATGAGCAGTTCTTC.

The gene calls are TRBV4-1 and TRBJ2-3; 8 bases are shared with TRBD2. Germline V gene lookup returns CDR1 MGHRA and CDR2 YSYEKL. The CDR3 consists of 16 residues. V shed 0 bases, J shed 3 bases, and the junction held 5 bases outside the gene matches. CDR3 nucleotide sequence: TGCGCCAGCAGCCAAGAGGGGAGCGGGAGAACAGATACGCAGTATTTT. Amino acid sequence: CASSQEGSGRTDTQYF.

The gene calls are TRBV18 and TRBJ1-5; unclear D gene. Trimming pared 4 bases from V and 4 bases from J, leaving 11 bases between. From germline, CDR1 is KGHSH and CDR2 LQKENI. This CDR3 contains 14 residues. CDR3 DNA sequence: TGTGCCAGCTCACAACGAGGAGGGAATCAGCCCCAGCATTTT. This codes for CASSQRGGNQPQHF.

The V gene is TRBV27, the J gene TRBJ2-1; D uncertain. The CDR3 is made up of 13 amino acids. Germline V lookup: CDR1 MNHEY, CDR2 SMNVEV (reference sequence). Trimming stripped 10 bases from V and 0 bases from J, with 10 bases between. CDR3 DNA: TGTGCCACCAGCCCGAGCTCCTACAATGAGCAGTTCTTC. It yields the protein CATSPSSYNEQFF.

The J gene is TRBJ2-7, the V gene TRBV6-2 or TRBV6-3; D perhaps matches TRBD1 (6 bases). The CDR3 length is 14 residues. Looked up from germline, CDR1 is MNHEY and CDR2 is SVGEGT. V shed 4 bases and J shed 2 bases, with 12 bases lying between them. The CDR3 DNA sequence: TGTGCCAGCAGTTTACAGGGTTTACCCTACGAGCAGTACTTC. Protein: CASSLQGLPYEQYF.

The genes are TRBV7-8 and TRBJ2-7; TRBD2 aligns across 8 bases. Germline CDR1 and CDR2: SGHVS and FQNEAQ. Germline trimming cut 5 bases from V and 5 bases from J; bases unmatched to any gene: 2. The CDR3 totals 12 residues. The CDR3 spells CASSPGGDEQYF. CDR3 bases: TGTGCCAGCAGCCCCGGGGGGGACGAGCAGTACTTC.

The CDR3 DNA reads TGTGCCAGCAGCCAATCGTTAGCTGGACTTAATGAAAAACTGTTTTTT. Translating gives CASSQSLAGLNEKLFF. The chain uses TRBV3-1 (or the pseudogene TRBV3-2) and TRBJ1-4; D is uncertain. This CDR3 region has 16 residues. Deletions cut 2 bases from V and 4 bases from J, with 14 bases between. The germline V gene has CDR1 LGHDT and CDR2 YNNKEL (reference sequence).

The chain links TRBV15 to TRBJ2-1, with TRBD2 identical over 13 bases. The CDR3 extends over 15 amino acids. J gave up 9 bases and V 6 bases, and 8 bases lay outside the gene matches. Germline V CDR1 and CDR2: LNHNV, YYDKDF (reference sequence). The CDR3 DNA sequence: TGTGCCACCAGGGCGGGACTAGCGGGAAGGGTTGAGCAGTTCTTC. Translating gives CATRAGLAGRVEQFF.

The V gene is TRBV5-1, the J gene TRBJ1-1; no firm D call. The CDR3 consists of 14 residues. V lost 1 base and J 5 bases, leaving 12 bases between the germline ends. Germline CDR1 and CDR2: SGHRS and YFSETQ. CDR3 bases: TGCGCCAGCAGCTTGTCTTGGGGAGGAACTGAAGCTTTCTTT. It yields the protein CASSLSWGGTEAFF.

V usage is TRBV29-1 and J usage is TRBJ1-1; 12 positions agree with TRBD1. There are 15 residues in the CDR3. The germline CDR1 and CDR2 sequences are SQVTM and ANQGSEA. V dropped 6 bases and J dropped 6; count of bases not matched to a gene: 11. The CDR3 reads CSVKGQGAWDAEAFF. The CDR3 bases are TGCAGCGTGAAGGGACAGGGGGCGTGGGATGCTGAAGCTTTCTTT.

CDR3 DNA: TGTGCCAGTAGTAAGCAGGGGTCTAACTATGGCTACACCTTC. Translating it yields CASSKQGSNYGYTF. The chain links TRBV19 to TRBJ1-2, with a possible D match to TRBD1 (6 bases). Germline CDR1 reads LNHDA; CDR2 reads SQIVND (reference sequence). The CDR3 contains 14 residues. The V and J ends lost 4 bases and 0 bases respectively, with 9 bases between them.

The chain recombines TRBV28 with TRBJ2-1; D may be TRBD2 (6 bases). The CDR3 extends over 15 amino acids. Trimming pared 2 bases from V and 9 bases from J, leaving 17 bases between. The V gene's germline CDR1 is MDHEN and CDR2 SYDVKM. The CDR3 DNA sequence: TGTGCCAGCAGTTTAGGTTGGGGCGGGATCACTGAGCAGTTCTTC. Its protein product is CASSLGWGGITEQFF.

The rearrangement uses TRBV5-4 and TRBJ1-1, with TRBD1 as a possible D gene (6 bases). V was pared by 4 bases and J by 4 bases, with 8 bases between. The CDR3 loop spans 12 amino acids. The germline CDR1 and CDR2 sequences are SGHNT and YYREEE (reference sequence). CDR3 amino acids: CASSIQGTEAFF. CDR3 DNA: TGTGCCAGCAGCATACAGGGCACTGAAGCTTTCTTT. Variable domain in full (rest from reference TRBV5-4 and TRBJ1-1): ETGVTQSPTHLIKTRGQQVTLRCSSQSGHNTVSWYQQALGQGPQFIFQYYREEENGRGNFPPRFSGLQFPNYSSELNVNALELDDSALYLCASSIQGTEAFFGQGTRLTVV.

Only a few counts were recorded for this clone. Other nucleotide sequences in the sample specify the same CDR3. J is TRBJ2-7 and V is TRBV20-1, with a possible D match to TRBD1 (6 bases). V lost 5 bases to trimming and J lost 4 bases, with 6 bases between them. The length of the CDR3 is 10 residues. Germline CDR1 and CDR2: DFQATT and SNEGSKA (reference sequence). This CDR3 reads CSAGTYEQYF. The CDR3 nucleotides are TGCAGTGCTGGGACATACGAGCAGTACTTC.

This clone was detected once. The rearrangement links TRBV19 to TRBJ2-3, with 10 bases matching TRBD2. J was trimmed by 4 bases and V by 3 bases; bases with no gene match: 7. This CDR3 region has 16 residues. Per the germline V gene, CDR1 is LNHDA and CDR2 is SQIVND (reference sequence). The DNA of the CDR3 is TGTGCCAGTAGTATCTCTAGCGGGAGTATCGCAGATACGCAGTATTTT. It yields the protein CASSISSGSIADTQYF. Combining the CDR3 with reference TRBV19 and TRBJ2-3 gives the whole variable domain DGGITQSPKYLFRKEGQNVTLSCEQNLNHDAMYWYRQDPGQGLRLIYYSQIVNDFQKGDIAEGYSVSREKKESFPLTVTSAQKNPTAFYLCASSISSGSIADTQYFGPGTRLTVL.

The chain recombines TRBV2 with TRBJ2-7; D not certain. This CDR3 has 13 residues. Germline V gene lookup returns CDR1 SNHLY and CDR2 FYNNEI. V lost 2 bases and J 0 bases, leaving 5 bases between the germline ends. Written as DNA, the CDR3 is TGTGCCAGCAGTGAACAGGTCTCCTACGAGCAGTACTTC. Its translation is CASSEQVSYEQYF. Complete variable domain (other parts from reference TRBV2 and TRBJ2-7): EPEVTQTPSHQVTQMGQEVILRCVPISNHLYFYWYRQILGQKVEFLVSFYNNEISEKSEIFDDQFSVERPDGSNFTLKIRSTKLEDSAMYFCASSEQVSYEQYFGPGTRLTVT.

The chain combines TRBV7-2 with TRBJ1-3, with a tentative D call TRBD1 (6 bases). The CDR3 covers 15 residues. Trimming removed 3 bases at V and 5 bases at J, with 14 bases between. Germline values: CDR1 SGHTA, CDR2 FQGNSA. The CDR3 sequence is CASSFTRGFRNTIYF. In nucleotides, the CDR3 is TGTGCCAGCAGCTTCACCAGGGGATTCAGAAACACCATATATTTT.

CDR3 sequence reads: CASSRAGTNTGELFF. The DNA of the CDR3 is TGTGCCAGCAGCCGAGCGGGAACGAACACCGGGGAGCTGTTTTTT. This rearrangement joins TRBV14 to TRBJ2-2; the match to TRBD2 covers 7 bases. CDR3 length: 15 amino acids. The germline CDR1 and CDR2 sequences are SGHDN and FVKESK. The J segment lost 0 bases and the V segment lost 4 bases, leaving 2 bases of the junction unmatched.

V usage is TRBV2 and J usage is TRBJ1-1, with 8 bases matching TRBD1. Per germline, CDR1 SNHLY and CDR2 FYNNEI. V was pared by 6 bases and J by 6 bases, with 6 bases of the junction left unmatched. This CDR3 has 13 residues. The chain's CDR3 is CASSGQGIAEAFF. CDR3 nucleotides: TGTGCCAGCAGCGGACAGGGTATCGCTGAAGCTTTCTTT. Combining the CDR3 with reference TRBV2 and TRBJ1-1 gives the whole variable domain EPEVTQTPSHQVTQMGQEVILRCVPISNHLYFYWYRQILGQKVEFLVSFYNNEISEKSEIFDDQFSVERPDGSNFTLKIRSTKLEDSAMYFCASSGQGIAEAFFGQGTRLTVV.

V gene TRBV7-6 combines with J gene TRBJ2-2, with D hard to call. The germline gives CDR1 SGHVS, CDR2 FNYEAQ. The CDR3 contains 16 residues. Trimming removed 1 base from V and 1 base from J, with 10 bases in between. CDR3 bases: TGTGCCAGCAGCTTAGGGGCAGGCGTGAACACCGGGGAGCTGTTTTTT. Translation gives CASSLGAGVNTGELFF.

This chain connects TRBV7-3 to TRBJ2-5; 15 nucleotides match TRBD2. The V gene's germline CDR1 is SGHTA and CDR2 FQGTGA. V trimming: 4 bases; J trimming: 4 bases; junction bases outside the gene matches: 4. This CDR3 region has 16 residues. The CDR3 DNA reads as TGTGCCAGCAGCTCGCGGACTAGCGGGAGGGCAGAGACCCAGTACTTC. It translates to CASSSRTSGRAETQYF.

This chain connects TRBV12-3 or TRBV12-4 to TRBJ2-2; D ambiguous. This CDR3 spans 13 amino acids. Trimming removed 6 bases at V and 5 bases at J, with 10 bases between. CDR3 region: CASSTLRTGELFF. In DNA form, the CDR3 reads TGTGCCAGCAGCACCTTGCGGACCGGGGAGCTGTTTTTT.

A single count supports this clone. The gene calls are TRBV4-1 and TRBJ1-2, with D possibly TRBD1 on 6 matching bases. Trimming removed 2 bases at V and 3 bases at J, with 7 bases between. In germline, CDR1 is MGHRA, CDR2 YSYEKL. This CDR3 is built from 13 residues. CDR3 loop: CASSQQGYYGYTF. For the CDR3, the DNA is TGCGCCAGCAGCCAACAGGGGTACTATGGCTACACCTTC.

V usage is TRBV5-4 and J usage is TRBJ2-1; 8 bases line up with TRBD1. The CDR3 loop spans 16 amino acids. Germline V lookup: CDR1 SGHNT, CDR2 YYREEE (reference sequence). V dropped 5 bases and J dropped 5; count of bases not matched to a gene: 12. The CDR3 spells CASSYFRDRRNNEQFF. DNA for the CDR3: TGTGCCAGCAGTTACTTTAGGGACAGGCGTAACAATGAGCAGTTCTTC.

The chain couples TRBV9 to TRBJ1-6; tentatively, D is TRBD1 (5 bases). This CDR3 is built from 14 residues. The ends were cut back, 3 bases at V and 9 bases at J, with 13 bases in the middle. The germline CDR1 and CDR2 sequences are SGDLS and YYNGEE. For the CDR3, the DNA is TGTGCCAGCAGCGAGGGAGGGGAGCCTTCACCCCTCCACTTT. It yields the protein CASSEGGEPSPLHF.